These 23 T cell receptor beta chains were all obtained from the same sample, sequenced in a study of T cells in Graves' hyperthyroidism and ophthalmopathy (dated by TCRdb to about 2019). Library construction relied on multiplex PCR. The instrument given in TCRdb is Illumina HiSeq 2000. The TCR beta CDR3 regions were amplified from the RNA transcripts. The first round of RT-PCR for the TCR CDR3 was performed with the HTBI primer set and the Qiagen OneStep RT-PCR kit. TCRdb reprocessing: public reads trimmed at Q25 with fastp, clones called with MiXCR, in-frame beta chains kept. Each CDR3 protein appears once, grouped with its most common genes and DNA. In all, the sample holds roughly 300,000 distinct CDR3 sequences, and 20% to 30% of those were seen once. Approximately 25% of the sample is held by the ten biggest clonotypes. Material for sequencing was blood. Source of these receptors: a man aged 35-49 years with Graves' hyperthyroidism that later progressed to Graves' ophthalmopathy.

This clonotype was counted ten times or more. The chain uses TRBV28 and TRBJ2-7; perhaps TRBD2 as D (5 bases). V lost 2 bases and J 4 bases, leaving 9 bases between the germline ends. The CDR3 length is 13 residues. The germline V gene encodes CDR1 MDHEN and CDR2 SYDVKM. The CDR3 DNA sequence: TGTGCCAGCAGTTTAAGGACTCAGTACGAGCAGTACTTC. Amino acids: CASSLRTQYEQYF.

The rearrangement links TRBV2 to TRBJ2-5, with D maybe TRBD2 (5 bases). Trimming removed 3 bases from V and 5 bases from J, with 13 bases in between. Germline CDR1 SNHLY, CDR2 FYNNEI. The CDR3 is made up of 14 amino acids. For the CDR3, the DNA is TGTGCCAGCAGTGACGGACTCCACTGGGAGACCCAGTACTTC. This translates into CASSDGLHWETQYF.

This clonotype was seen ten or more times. Here the CDR3 DNA reads TGTGCCACCCGGGTTGGACTAGAAGCCGGGGAGCTGTTTTTT. Its protein is CATRVGLEAGELFF. This chain joins TRBV2 and TRBJ2-2; 7 bases map to TRBD2. Trimming took 10 bases from V and 6 from J; bases not matched to a gene: 11. This CDR3 is built from 14 residues. The germline gives CDR1 SNHLY, CDR2 FYNNEI.

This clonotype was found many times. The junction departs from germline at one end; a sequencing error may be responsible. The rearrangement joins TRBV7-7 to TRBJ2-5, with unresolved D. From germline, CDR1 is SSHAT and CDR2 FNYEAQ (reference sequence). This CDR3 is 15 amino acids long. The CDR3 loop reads CASSLVARIGETQYF. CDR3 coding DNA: TGTGCTAGCAGCTTAGTGGCGAGGATCGGAGAGACCCAGTACTTC.

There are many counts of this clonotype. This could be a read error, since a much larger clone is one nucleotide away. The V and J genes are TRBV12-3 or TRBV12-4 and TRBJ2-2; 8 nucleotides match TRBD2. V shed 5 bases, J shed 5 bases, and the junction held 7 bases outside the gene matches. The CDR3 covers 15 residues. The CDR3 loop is CASSPRTSRTGELFF. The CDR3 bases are TGTGCCAGCAGTCCACGGACTAGCCGGACCGGGGAGCTGTTTTTT.

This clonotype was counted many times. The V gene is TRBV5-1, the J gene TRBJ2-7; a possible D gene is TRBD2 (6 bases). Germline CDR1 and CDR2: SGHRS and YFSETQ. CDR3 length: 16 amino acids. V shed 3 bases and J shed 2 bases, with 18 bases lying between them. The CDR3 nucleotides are TGCGCCAGCAGCTCGCCAAACGGGAGTGGAACCTACGAGCAGTACTTC. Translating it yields CASSSPNGSGTYEQYF.

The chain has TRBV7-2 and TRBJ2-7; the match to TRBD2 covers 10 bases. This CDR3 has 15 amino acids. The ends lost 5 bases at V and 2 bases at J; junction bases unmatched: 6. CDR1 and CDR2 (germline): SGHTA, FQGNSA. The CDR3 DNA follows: TGTGCCAGCAGCCAGGGTAGCGGGGGGACCTACGAGCAGTACTTC. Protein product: CASSQGSGGTYEQYF.

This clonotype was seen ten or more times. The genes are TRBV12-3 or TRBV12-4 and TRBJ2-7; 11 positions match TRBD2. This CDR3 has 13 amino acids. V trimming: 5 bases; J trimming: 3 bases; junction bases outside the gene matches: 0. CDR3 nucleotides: TGTGCCAGCAGTGGACTAGCGGGCTACGAGCAGTACTTC. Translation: CASSGLAGYEQYF.

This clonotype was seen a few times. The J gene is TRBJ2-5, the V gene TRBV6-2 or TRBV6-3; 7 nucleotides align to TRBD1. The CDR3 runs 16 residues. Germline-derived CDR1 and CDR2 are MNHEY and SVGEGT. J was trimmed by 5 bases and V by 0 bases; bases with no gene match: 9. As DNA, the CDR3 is TGTGCCAGCAGTTACTCTTGGCAGGGGGAGAGGGAGACCCAGTACTTC. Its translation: CASSYSWQGERETQYF.

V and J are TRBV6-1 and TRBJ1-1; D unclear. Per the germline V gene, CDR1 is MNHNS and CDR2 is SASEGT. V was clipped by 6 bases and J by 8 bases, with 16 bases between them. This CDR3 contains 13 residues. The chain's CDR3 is CASRTTGLKEAFF. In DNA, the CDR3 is TGTGCCAGCAGGACAACGGGCCTCAAGGAAGCTTTCTTT.

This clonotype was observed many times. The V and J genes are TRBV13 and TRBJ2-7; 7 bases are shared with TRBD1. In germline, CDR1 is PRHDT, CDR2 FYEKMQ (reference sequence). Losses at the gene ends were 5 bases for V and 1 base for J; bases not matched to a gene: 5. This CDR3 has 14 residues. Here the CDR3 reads CASSPPGQSYEQYF. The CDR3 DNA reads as TGTGCCAGCAGCCCCCCGGGACAGTCCTACGAGCAGTACTTC.

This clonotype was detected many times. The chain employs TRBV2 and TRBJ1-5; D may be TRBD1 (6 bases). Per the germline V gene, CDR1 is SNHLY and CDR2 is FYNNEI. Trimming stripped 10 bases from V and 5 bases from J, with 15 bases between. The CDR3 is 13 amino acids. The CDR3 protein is CATAEGDYQPQHF. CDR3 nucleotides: TGTGCCACCGCAGAGGGGGATTATCAGCCCCAGCATTTT.

Here the CDR3 reads CAWSTQTGRTYEQYF. DNA of the CDR3: TGTGCCTGGAGTACTCAGACAGGACGGACCTACGAGCAGTACTTC. The V call is TRBV30, the J call TRBJ2-7; possibly TRBD1 for D (6 bases). The CDR3 sequence is 15 residues long. The V gene's germline CDR1 is GTSNPN and CDR2 SVGIG (reference sequence). V was clipped by 2 bases and J by 2 bases, with 16 bases between them. Drawing the rest from reference TRBV30 and TRBJ2-7, the complete variable domain is SQTIHQWPATLVQPVGSPLSLECTVEGTSNPNLYWYRQAAGRGLQLLFYSVGIGQISSEVPQNLSASRPQDRQFILSSKKLLLSDSGFYLCAWSTQTGRTYEQYFGPGTRLTVT.

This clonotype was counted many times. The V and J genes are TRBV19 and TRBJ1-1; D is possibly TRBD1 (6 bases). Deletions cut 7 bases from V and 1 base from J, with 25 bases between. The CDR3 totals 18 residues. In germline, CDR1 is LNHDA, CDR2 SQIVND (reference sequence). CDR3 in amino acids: CASNKFGPSGTPNTEAFF. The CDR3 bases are TGTGCCAGTAACAAGTTCGGGCCTTCCGGGACACCGAACACTGAAGCTTTCTTT.

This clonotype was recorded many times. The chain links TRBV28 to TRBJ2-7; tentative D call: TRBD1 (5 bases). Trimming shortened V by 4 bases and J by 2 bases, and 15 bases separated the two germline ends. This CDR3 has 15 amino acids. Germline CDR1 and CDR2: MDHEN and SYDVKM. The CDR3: CASSSPQGNPYEQYF. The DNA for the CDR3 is TGTGCCAGCAGTTCGCCTCAGGGAAACCCCTACGAGCAGTACTTC.

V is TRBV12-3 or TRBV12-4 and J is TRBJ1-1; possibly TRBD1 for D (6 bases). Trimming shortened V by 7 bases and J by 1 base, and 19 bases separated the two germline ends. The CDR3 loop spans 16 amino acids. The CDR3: CASTGGFGGPNTEAFF. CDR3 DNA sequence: TGTGCCAGCACTGGAGGCTTTGGGGGGCCGAACACTGAAGCTTTCTTT.

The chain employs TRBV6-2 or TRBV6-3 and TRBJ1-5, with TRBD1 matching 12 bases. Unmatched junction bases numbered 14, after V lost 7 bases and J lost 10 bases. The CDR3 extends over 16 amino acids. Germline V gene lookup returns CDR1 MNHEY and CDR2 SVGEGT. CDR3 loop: CASNPTRGQGAKPQHF. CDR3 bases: TGTGCCAGCAACCCTACCAGGGGACAGGGGGCAAAACCCCAGCATTTT.

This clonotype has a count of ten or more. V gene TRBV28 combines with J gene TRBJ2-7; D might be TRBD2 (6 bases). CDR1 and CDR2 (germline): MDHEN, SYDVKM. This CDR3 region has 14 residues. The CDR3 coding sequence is TGTGCTCACTCATGGGGGGACGGATCCTACGAGCAGTACTTC. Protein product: CAHSWGDGSYEQYF.

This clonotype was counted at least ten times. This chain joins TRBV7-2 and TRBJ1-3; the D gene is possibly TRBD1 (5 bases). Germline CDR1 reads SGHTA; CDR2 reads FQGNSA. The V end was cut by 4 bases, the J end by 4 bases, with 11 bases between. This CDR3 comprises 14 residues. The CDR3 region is CASSSPWTGNTIYF. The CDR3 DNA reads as TGTGCCAGCAGCTCCCCTTGGACAGGAAACACCATATATTTT.

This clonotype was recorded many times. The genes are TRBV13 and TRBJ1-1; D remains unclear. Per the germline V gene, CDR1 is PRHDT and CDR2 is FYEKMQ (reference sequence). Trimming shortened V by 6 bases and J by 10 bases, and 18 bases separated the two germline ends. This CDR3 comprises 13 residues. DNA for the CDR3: TGTGCCAGCAGTCCACTCTCATCGCACGGAGCTTTCTTT. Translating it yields CASSPLSSHGAFF.

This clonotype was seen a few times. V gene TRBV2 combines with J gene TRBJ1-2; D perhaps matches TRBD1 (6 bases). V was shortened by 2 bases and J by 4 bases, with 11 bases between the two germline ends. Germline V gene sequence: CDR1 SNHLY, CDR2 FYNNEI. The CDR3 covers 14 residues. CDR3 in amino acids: CASSERGTSYGYTF. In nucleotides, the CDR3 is TGTGCCAGCAGTGAAAGGGGGACATCCTATGGCTACACCTTC.

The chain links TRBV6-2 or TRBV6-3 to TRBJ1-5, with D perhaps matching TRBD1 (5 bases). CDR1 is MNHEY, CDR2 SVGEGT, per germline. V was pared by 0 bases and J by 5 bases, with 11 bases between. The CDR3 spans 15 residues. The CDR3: CASSYSGGDHQPQHF. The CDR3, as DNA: TGTGCCAGCAGTTACTCTGGGGGGGATCATCAGCCCCAGCATTTT.

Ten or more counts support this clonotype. The CDR3 region has the DNA TGTGCCATCAATTCGGACTGGAGCTCCTACGAGCAGTACTTC. Translating it yields CAINSDWSSYEQYF. V is TRBV10-3 and J is TRBJ2-7, with D perhaps TRBD2 (5 bases). CDR3 length: 14 amino acids. Trimming shortened V by 7 bases and J by 0 bases, and 13 bases separated the two germline ends. Germline lookup yields CDR1 ENHRY and CDR2 SYGVKD.